This T cell receptor (beta chain) is drawn from a study of identical twins. TCRdb passed the 5' RACE reads through MiXCR, listing each CDR3 protein once. The sample includes 400,000 or so distinct CDR3 sequences, about 10% of them seen just once. Healthy Caucasians were all of the donors. Study-wide points: Cross-sectional statistics, not tracking of the same donors, supported the conclusions. Beta out-of-frame sequences showed weaker excess sharing between twins. Fewer insertions were carried by abundant cord blood beta clonotypes, but none was seen in memory repertoires.

Comment on this clonotype: As yet, its antigen is unknown.

The V gene's germline CDR1 is MNHEY and CDR2 SVGAGI. Trimming removed 3 bases from V and 2 bases from J, with 8 bases in between. The CDR3 runs 15 residues. This TCR derives from a woman aged 45-60 years in good health. The sample comprised naive T cells sorted from blood. This rearrangement joins TRBV6-5 to TRBJ2-6; no clear D gene. This CDR3 reads CASSYRVPGANVLTF. Here the CDR3 DNA reads TGTGCCAGCAGTTATAGGGTCCCTGGGGCCAACGTCCTGACTTTC.